The rows below give T cell receptor beta chains drawn from one sample of a study of blood T cell repertoires in COVID-19. Clones were sequenced by immunoSEQ multiplex PCR, and TCRdb holds only the in-frame ones, with some missing. The sample shows about 230,000 clones, approximately 88% of them seen only once. Source material: peripheral blood. These receptor sequences come from a middle-aged man with acute or convalescent COVID-19. Both conserved end residues are part of each CDR3. D genes are given only for firm matches. Rows may omit the clone size; those that give it use once, few, many or a size class.

TRBV14	13	TRBJ2-4	-	-	TGTGCCAGCAGCCATAGGGGTAGTAACATTCAGTACTTC	CASSHRGSNIQYF
TRBV27	15	TRBJ1-6	-	TRBD1	TGTGCCAGCAGTTTATCACAGGGGAGGAATTCACCCCTCCACTTT	CASSLSQGRNSPLHF
TRBV30	14	TRBJ1-6	-	-	TGTGCCTGGAATGACCGGGGCTATAATTCACCCCTCCACTTT	CAWNDRGYNSPLHF
TRBV7-3	14	TRBJ2-7	-	TRBD1	TGTGCCAGCAGCCTCTCGGGACAGGGGTACGAGCAGTACTTC	CASSLSGQGYEQYF
TRBV5-5	15	TRBJ1-5	-	-	TGTGCCAGCAGCTTCTCAGGGATCCCGCAGCAGCCCCAGCATTTT	CASSFSGIPQQPQHF
TRBV29-1	14	TRBJ1-3	many	-	TGCAGCGCGCAAGGGGCCTCCTCTGGAAACACCATATATTTT	CSAQGASSGNTIYF
TRBV28	14	TRBJ1-5	-	-	TGTGCCAGCAGTTTAGAAGGGGGTTATCAGCCCCAGCATTTT	CASSLEGGYQPQHF
TRBV4-2	13	TRBJ2-7	-	-	TGTGCCAGCAGCCAATTCTCGGGCTACGAGCAGTACTTC	CASSQFSGYEQYF
TRBV7-6	14	TRBJ2-3	-	TRBD1	TGTGCCAGCAGCCCCACGGGGACAGGCGATACGCAGTATTTT	CASSPTGTGDTQYF
TRBV7-3	15	TRBJ2-2	-	TRBD1	TGTGCCAGCAGCTCGACAGGGATGAACACCGGGGAGCTGTTTTTT	CASSSTGMNTGELFF
TRBV5-4	17	TRBJ2-1	-	TRBD2	TGTGCCAGCAGCTCCTCCGGGACTAGGGGGGCCTACAATGAGCAGTTCTTC	CASSSSGTRGAYNEQFF
TRBV18	18	TRBJ1-6	-	TRBD1	TGTGCCAGCTCACCAAGGGGGACAGGGAGCTCCTATAATTCACCCCTCCACTTT	CASSPRGTGSSYNSPLHF
TRBV7-3	15	TRBJ2-1	-	-	TGTGCCAGCAGCCCCGCGGAGGTGTACTACAATGAGCAGTTCTTC	CASSPAEVYYNEQFF
TRBV14	15	TRBJ2-1	-	TRBD1	TGTGCCAGCAGCCCGGGACAGTCTATTTACAATGAGCAGTTCTTC	CASSPGQSIYNEQFF
TRBV15	13	TRBJ1-5	-	-	TGTGCCACCAGCAGAGGGGGGGATCTGCCCCAGCATTTT	CATSRGGDLPQHF
TRBV11-2	15	TRBJ2-1	-	-	TGTGCCAGCAGCTGGAGCTCAGGGGCCTACAATGAGCAGTTCTTC	CASSWSSGAYNEQFF
TRBV3-1/TRBV3-2	15	TRBJ1-1	-	TRBD1	TGTGCCAGCAGCCAGATGACAGGGGCGAAGGCTGAAGCTTTCTTT	CASSQMTGAKAEAFF
TRBV19	15	TRBJ2-1	-	TRBD2	TGTGCCAGCTCTAGCGGGCGCGGCTCCTACAATGAGCAGTTCTTC	CASSSGRGSYNEQFF
TRBV27	17	TRBJ1-5	-	-	TGTGCCAGCAGTGGTTTAGACAATTTAATTAGCAATCAGCCCCAGCATTTT	CASSGLDNLISNQPQHF
TRBV2	20	TRBJ2-3	-	-	TGTGCCAGCAGCCTCCCGTGGGAGCGGACTGCGACAACTAGCACAGATACGCAGTATTTT	CASSLPWERTATTSTDTQYF
TRBV6-5	16	TRBJ2-3	-	TRBD2	TGTGCCAGCAGTTACAAAAGCGGGAGGGGAACAGATACGCAGTATTTT	CASSYKSGRGTDTQYF
TRBV30	13	TRBJ1-1	-	-	TGTGCCTGGGCTCAGTGGCAGAACACTGAAGCTTTCTTT	CAWAQWQNTEAFF
TRBV5-1	15	TRBJ1-2	-	TRBD1	TGCGCCAGCAGCCCGGATGGGACAGCCCACTATGGCTACACCTTC	CASSPDGTAHYGYTF
TRBV19	15	TRBJ1-2	-	TRBD1	TGTGCCAGTAGTGCCGACAGGGATAGCAACTATGGCTACACCTTC	CASSADRDSNYGYTF
TRBV12-5	14	TRBJ1-1	many	-	TGTGCTAGTGCCCCGACAGGCATGAACACTGAAGCTTTCTTT	CASAPTGMNTEAFF
TRBV5-1	17	TRBJ2-3	-	TRBD2	TGCGCCAGCGGGAAAAAAAGTAGCGGGGCTAGCACAGATACGCAGTATTTT	CASGKKSSGASTDTQYF
TRBV4-2	17	TRBJ1-5	-	TRBD1	TGTGCCAGCAGCCCCAGGACAGGGGGGAACGCTAATCAGCCCCAGCATTTT	CASSPRTGGNANQPQHF
TRBV11-1	16	TRBJ1-5	-	TRBD1	TGTGCCAGCAGCCCCGACCGGGACAGGGTCAAACAGCCCCAGCATTTT	CASSPDRDRVKQPQHF
TRBV10-3	13	TRBJ1-4	-	TRBD1	TGTGCCATTCGGCAGGGGGAACGTGAAAAACTGTTTTTT	CAIRQGEREKLFF
TRBV5-1	14	TRBJ1-1	-	-	TGCGCCAGCAGCTTGGCCGGAGGAGGGCCCGAAGCTTTCTTT	CASSLAGGGPEAFF
TRBV13	13	TRBJ1-2	-	-	TGTGCCAGCAGCTTAAACAGGGACTATGGCTACACCTTC	CASSLNRDYGYTF
TRBV18	15	TRBJ1-1	once	TRBD1	TGTGCCAGCTCACTTCAGACAGGGGCGAACACTGAAGCTTTCTTT	CASSLQTGANTEAFF
TRBV6-5	15	TRBJ1-4	-	TRBD1	TGTGCCAGCAGTCCGGGACAGGTTGCGAATGAAAAACTGTTTTTT	CASSPGQVANEKLFF
TRBV6-5	13	TRBJ1-2	few	TRBD1	TGTGCCAGCAGTGACTCCACAGGGGCTGGCTACACCTTC	CASSDSTGAGYTF
TRBV15	16	TRBJ1-2	-	-	TGTGCCACCAGCAGAGCGGGAACAGAACTTAACTATGGCTACACCTTC	CATSRAGTELNYGYTF
TRBV2	13	TRBJ2-3	-	-	TGTGCCAGCAGTGTATGGCAGGCCGATACGCAGTATTTT	CASSVWQADTQYF
TRBV7-3	16	TRBJ2-5	-	TRBD2	TGTGCCAGCAGCTTAGGTCCAGCGGGAGGGACAGAGACCCAGTACTTC	CASSLGPAGGTETQYF
TRBV30	14	TRBJ2-7	-	-	TGTGCCTGGAGTGCCCCTCTGAGCCCCCACGAGCAGTACTTC	CAWSAPLSPHEQYF
TRBV30	13	TRBJ1-1	-	-	TGTGCCTGGAGCCATTTGGGGGCGTCGTGGGCTTTCTTT	CAWSHLGASWAFF
TRBV6-5	14	TRBJ1-1	-	-	TGTGCCAGCAGTTACGACCAGGGGAACACTGAAGCTTTCTTT	CASSYDQGNTEAFF
TRBV7-9	15	TRBJ2-7	few	-	TGTGCCAGCAGCCGGCTCCGGGACTTCTACTACGAGCAGTACTTC	CASSRLRDFYYEQYF
TRBV5-1	14	TRBJ1-1	-	-	TGCGCCAGCAGCTTACAGTCCAGCAACACTGAAGCTTTCTTT	CASSLQSSNTEAFF
TRBV28	17	TRBJ2-1	once	TRBD2	TGTGCCAGCATTCGCGGGGGAAGCGGGAGGCTCTACAATGAGCAGTTCTTC	CASIRGGSGRLYNEQFF
TRBV15	13	TRBJ2-7	-	-	TGTGCCACCAGCAGAGATCTGAAGAGCGAGCAGTACTTC	CATSRDLKSEQYF
TRBV6-5	12	TRBJ1-2	-	-	TGTGCCAGCAGAAAAGCAAACTATGGCTACACCTTC	CASRKANYGYTF